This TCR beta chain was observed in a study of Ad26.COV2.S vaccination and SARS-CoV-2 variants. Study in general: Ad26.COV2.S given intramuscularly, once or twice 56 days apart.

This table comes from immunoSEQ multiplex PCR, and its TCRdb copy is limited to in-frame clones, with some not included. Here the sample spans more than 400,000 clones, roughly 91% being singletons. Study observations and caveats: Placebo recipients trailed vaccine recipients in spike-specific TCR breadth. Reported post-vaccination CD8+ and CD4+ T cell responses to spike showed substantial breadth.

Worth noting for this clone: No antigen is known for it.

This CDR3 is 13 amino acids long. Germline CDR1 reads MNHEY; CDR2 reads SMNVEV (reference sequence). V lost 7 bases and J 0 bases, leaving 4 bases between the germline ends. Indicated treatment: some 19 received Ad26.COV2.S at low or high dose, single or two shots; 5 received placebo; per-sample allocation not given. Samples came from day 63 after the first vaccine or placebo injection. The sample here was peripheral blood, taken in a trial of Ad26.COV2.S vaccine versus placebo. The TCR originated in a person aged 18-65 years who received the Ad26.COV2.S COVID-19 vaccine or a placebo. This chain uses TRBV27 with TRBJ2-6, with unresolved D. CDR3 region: CASKSSGANVLTF. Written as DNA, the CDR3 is TGTGCCAGCAAGAGCTCTGGGGCCAACGTCCTGACTTTC.